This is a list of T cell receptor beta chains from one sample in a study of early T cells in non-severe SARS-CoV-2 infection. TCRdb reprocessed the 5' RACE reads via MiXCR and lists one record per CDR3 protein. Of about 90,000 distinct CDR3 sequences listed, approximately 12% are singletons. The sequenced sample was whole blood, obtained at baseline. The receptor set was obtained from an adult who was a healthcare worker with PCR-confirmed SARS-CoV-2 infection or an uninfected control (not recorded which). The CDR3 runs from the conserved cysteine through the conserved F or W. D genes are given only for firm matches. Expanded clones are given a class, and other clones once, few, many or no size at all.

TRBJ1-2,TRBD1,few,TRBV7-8,TGTGCCAGCAGCCCCAGCGGAAGGGGGCAGTCAGGCTGGGACTATGGCTACACCTTC,CASSPSGRGQSGWDYGYTF
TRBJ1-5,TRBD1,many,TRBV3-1,TGTGCCAGCAGCCAACGGACAGGGATGAAGCAGCCCCAGCATTTT,CASSQRTGMKQPQHF
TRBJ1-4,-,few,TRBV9,TGTGCCAGCAGCCCCGGTGGGGCAACAACTAATGAAAAACTGTTTTTT,CASSPGGATTNEKLFF
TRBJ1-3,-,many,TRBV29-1,TGCAGCGTTGGAGAAGGAAACACCATATATTTT,CSVGEGNTIYF
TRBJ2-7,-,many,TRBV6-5,TGTGCCAGCAGCCTACTCACCAGCGGAGGCGTCAGCGAGCAGTACTTC,CASSLLTSGGVSEQYF
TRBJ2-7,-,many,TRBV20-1,TGCAGTGCTCTCGGTCAAGCTATCTACGAGCAGTACTTC,CSALGQAIYEQYF
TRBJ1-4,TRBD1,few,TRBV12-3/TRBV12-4,TGTGCCAGCAGTTTATCAGGGGGCCGTGAAAAACTGTTTTTT,CASSLSGGREKLFF
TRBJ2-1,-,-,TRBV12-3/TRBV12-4,TGTGCCAGCAGTTTACAGGCGCCCAACAATGAGCAGTTCTTC,CASSLQAPNNEQFF
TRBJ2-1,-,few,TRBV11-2,TGTGCCAGCAGCCGCAGGACTTTCGAGCAGTTCTTC,CASSRRTFEQFF
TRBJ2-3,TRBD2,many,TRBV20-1,TGCAGTGCTAGATTTTACCGGACTAGCGGCCTAACAGATACGCAGTATTTT,CSARFYRTSGLTDTQYF
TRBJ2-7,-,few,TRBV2,TGTGCCAGCGTCGCTAGAATCTACGAGCAGTACTTC,CASVARIYEQYF
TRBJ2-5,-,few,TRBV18,TGTGCCAGCTCACCATTTCCTGAGACCCAGTACTTC,CASSPFPETQYF
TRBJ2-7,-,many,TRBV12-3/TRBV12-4,TGTGCCAGCAGTCCGAACCCAACGGGGGAGCAGTACTTC,CASSPNPTGEQYF
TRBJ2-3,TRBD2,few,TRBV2,TGTGCCAGCATAGATCGAGCTAGCGGGAGGACCACAGATACGCAGTATTTT,CASIDRASGRTTDTQYF
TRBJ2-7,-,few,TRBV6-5,TGTGCCAGCAGTTACTCCGACGGCTACGAGCAGTACTTC,CASSYSDGYEQYF
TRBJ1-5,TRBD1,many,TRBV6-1,TGTGCCAGCAGTGAAGCTGGGACAGCCGGGGGTCAGCCCCAGCATTTT,CASSEAGTAGGQPQHF
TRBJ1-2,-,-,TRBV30,TGTGCCTTCCGGGACCTGATTAACTATGGCTACACCTTC,CAFRDLINYGYTF
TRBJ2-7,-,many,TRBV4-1,TGCGCCAGCAGCCAGACTAGGGGCGAGCAGTACTTC,CASSQTRGEQYF
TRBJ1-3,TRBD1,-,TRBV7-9,TGTGCCAGCAGCCCGAGGACAGGGGGCTACCCTCTCAGCTCTGGAAACACCATATATTTT,CASSPRTGGYPLSSGNTIYF
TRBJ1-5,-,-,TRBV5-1,TGCGCCAGCAGCTTGGGTACTGGCGGCCAGCCCCAGCATTTT,CASSLGTGGQPQHF
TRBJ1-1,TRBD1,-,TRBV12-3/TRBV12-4,TGTGCCAGCACCGACAGGGGGCCTGTGATGAACACTGAAGCTTTCTTT,CASTDRGPVMNTEAFF
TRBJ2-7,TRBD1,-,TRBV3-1,TGTGCCAGCAGCTACTACGGGAAGGGGGCCGAGCAGTACTTC,CASSYYGKGAEQYF
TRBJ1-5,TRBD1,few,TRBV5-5,TGTGCCAGCAGCTTGGTCAGGGGGGAAAGCAATCAGCCCCAGCATTTT,CASSLVRGESNQPQHF
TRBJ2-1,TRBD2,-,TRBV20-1,TGCAGTGCTAGAGGTATAGGACTAGCGGGAGTCAACAATGAGCAGTTCTTC,CSARGIGLAGVNNEQFF
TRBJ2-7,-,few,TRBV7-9,TGTGCCAGCAGCTCGGGGGTAACGCCGTTTTACGAGCAGTACTTC,CASSSGVTPFYEQYF
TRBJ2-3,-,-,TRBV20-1,TGCAGTGCTACCGGGGCTAGCTCCCTACCAGATACGCAGTATTTT,CSATGASSLPDTQYF
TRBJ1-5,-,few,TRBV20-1,TGCAGTGCTAGCCCCGGGAGCCGCAATCAGCCCCAGCATTTT,CSASPGSRNQPQHF
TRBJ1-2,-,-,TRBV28,TGTGCCAGCAGTCCCCTAACGGCTAACTATGGCTACACCTTC,CASSPLTANYGYTF
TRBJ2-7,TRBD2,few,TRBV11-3,TGTGCCAGCAGCTTTACGACTAGCGGGAACTACGAGCAGTACTTC,CASSFTTSGNYEQYF
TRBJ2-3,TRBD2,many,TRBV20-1,TGCAGTGCTAGAGAACTAGCGGATCCGACAGATACGCAGTATTTT,CSARELADPTDTQYF
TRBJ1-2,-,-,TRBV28,TGTGCCAGCAGCTTAACCCGCCAGAACTATGGCTACACCTTC,CASSLTRQNYGYTF
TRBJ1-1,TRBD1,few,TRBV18,TGTGCCAGCTCAGACCCCAGGGGGTTGAACACTGAAGCTTTCTTT,CASSDPRGLNTEAFF
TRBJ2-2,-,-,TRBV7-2,TGTGCCAGCAGCTCTAGGCAGGGAGTTAACACCGGGGAGCTGTTTTTT,CASSSRQGVNTGELFF
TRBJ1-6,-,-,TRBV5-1,TGCGCCAGCAGCGGACACTCGGATTCACCCCTCCACTTT,CASSGHSDSPLHF
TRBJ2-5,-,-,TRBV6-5,TGTGCCAGCAGTTACCTGGGGGGTATAGAGACCCAGTACTTC,CASSYLGGIETQYF
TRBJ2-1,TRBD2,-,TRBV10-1,TGCGCCAGCAGTGAGCCGGCTAGCGGATCCTACAATGAGCAGTTCTTC,CASSEPASGSYNEQFF
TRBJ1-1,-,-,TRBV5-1,TGCGCCAGCAGCTTGGAAATATCCCCTGGGCACACTGAAGCTTTCTTT,CASSLEISPGHTEAFF
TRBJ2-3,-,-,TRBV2,TGTGCCAGCAGTGAAGTAGGGGGGAGGACAGATACGCAGTATTTT,CASSEVGGRTDTQYF
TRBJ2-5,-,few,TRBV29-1,TGCAGCGCCGCTGACCTGGGGAGGGAGACCCAGTACTTC,CSAADLGRETQYF
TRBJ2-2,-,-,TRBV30,TGTGCCTGGAGGTCGGGGACCGGGGAGCTGTTTTTT,CAWRSGTGELFF
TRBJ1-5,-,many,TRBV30,TGTGCCTGGAGGGACGGGACTCAGAGGCAGCCCCAGCATTTT,CAWRDGTQRQPQHF
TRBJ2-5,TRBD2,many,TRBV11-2,TGTGCCAGCAGCCCCCGGGACTACAGACAAGAGACCCAGTACTTC,CASSPRDYRQETQYF
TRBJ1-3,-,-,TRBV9,TGTGCCAGCAGCATTACACAGGGTGACGGAAACACCATATATTTT,CASSITQGDGNTIYF
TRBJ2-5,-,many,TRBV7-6,TGTGCCAGCAGCTTAGCCCCGAACTGGGCGGGGGAGACCCAGTACTTC,CASSLAPNWAGETQYF
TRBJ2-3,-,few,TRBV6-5,TGTGCCAGCAGCACCTCAGGGGCAGGCACAGATACGCAGTATTTT,CASSTSGAGTDTQYF
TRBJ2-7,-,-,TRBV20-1,TGCAGTGCTCACCACATCCACGAGCAGTACTTC,CSAHHIHEQYF
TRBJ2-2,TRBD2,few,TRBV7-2,TGTGCCAGCAGCTTGGGGGGGAACCCCACCGGGGAGCTGTTTTTT,CASSLGGNPTGELFF
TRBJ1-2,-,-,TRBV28,TGTGCCATCAGGAGGACAGATGGCTACACCTTC,CAIRRTDGYTF